This T cell receptor (beta chain) came from a study of blood T cell repertoires in COVID-19. Whole-study context: The United States, Italy and Spain supplied acute and convalescent COVID-19 samples. PBMCs, B-cell-depleted T cells, or T cells provided the cDNA or gDNA that made up the material.

The protocol was immunoSEQ multiplex PCR, while the TCRdb copy is restricted to in-frame clones and leaves out a portion. Of 120,000 to 150,000 clones in the sample, 70% to 90% were seen once. The clonotype was recovered from a woman aged 55 to 70 with COVID-19, enrolled during active disease. The sequenced material came from peripheral blood.

CDR3 in amino acids: CASSYGLAGGLGEQFF. The CDR3, as DNA: TGTGCCAGCAGTTACGGTCTAGCGGGGGGGTTGGGTGAGCAGTTCTTC. The chain employs TRBV6-5 and TRBJ2-1; 12 nucleotides match TRBD2. V lost 2 bases and J lost 9; bases outside the gene matches: 8. The CDR3 loop spans 16 amino acids. CDR1 is MNHEY and CDR2 is SVGAGI in the germline V gene.